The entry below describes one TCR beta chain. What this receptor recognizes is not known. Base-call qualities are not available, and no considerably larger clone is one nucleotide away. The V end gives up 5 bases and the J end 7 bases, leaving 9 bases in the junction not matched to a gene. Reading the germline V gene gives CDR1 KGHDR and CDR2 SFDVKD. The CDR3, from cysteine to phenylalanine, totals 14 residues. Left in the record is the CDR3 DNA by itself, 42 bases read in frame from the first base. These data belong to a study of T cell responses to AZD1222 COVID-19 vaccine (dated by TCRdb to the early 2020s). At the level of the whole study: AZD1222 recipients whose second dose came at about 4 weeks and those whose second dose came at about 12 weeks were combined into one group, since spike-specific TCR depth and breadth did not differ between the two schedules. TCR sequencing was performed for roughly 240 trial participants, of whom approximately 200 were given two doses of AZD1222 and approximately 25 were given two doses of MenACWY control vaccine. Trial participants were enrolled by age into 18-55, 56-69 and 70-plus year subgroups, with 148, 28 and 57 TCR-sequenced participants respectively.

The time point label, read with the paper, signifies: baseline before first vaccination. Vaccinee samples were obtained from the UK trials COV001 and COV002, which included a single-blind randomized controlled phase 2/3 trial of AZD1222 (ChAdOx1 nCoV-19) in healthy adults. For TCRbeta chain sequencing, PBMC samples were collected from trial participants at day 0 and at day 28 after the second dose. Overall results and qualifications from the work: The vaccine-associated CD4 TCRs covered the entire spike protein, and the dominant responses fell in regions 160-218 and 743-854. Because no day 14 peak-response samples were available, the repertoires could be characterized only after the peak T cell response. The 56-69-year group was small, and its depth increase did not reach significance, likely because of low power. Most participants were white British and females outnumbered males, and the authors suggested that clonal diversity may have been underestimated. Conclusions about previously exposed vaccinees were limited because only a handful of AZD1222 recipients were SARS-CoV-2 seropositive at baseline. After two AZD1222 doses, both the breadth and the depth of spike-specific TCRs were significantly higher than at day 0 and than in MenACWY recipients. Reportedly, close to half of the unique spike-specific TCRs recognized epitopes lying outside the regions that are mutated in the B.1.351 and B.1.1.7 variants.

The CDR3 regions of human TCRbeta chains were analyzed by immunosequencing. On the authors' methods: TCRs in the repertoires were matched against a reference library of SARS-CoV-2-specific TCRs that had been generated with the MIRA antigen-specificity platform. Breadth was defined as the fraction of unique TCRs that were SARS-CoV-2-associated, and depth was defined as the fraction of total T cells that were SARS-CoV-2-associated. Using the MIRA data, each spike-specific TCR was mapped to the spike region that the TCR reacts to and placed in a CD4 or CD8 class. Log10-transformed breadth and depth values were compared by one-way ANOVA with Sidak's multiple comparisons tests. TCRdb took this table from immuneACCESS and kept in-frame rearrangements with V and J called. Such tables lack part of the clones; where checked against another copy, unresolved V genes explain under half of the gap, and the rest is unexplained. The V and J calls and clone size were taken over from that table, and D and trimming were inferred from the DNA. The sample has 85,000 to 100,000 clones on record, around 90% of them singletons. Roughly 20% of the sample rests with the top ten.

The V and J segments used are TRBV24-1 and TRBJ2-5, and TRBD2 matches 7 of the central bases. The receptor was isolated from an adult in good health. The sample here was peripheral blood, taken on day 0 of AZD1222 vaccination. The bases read TGTGCCACCAGTGGTTCGACTAGCCCCAGGACCCAGTACTTC. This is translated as CATSGSTSPRTQYF.